Below are 10 T cell receptor beta chains sequenced from a single sample in a study of T cells in Graves' hyperthyroidism and ophthalmopathy. Regions amplified from RNA transcripts were the TCR beta CDR3 regions. The TCR CDR3 was amplified in a first-round RT-PCR using the HTBI primer set. TCRdb fed the multiplex PCR reads into MiXCR, producing one record per CDR3 protein. The sample has 300,000 to 400,000 distinct CDR3 sequences, 15% to 20% seen once. Material for sequencing was blood. The receptors derive from a woman in her 50s with Graves' hyperthyroidism.

This clonotype was picked up a small number of times. The chain employs TRBV11-2 and TRBJ2-5; TRBD1 might be the D (5 bases). Per germline, CDR1 SGHAT and CDR2 FQNNGV. CDR3 length: 14 residues. The V and J ends lost 6 bases and 5 bases respectively, with 16 bases between them. The CDR3 DNA reads TGTGCCAGCAGTTCGTCAGGGCCGTGGGAGACCCAGTACTTC. Translation gives CASSSSGPWETQYF.

There are many counts of this clonotype. This sequence joins TRBV5-1 and TRBJ2-1; TRBD2 matches 8 bases. CDR3 length: 15 amino acids. The germline CDR1 and CDR2 sequences are SGHRS and YFSETQ. Losses at the gene ends were 5 bases for V and 2 bases for J; bases not matched to a gene: 6. CDR3 region: CASRKTSATYNEQFF. CDR3 sequence (DNA): TGCGCCAGCAGAAAGACTAGCGCGACCTACAATGAGCAGTTCTTC.

J is TRBJ2-5 and V is TRBV20-1; no clear D gene. The CDR3 has 13 amino acids. Trimming shortened V by 0 bases and J by 4 bases, and 9 bases separated the two germline ends. Germline V lookup: CDR1 DFQATT, CDR2 SNEGSKA (reference sequence). CDR3 DNA sequence: TGCAGTGCTAGAGATCCTGGGATAGAGACCCAGTACTTC. This gives the protein CSARDPGIETQYF.

The chain joins TRBV4-1 to TRBJ2-1; 9 positions agree with TRBD2. V lost 3 bases, J lost 5 bases, and 2 bases stayed unmatched. There are 14 residues in the CDR3. CDR1 is MGHRA and CDR2 is YSYEKL in the germline V gene. This chain's CDR3 is CASSHLAGDNEQFF. In nucleotides, the CDR3 is TGCGCCAGCAGCCACTTAGCGGGAGACAATGAGCAGTTCTTC.

This clonotype was seen many times. The V call is TRBV5-1, the J call TRBJ2-7, with D possibly matching TRBD2 (7 bases). Germline V gene sequence: CDR1 SGHRS, CDR2 YFSETQ. The CDR3 sequence is 14 residues long. Trimming left V 4 bases short and J 5 bases short, with 16 bases between. CDR3 loop: CASSPGAGGDEQYF. Here the CDR3 DNA reads TGCGCCAGCAGCCCGGGGGCTGGGGGGGACGAGCAGTACTTC.

This clonotype has at least ten counts. V and J are TRBV5-1 and TRBJ1-2, with TRBD1 as a possible D gene (6 bases). The CDR3 is made up of 16 amino acids. Germline V CDR1 and CDR2: SGHRS, YFSETQ. Trimming stripped 3 bases from V and 7 bases from J, with 22 bases between. CDR3 DNA: TGCGCCAGCAGCTCCAACCCCGGGACAAATAGCGTTGGCTACACCTTC. As protein: CASSSNPGTNSVGYTF.

Only a few counts were recorded for this clonotype. This rearrangement joins TRBV25-1 to TRBJ1-1, with D uncertain. The V gene's germline CDR1 is MGHDK and CDR2 SYGVNS. The CDR3 runs to 13 residues. V lost 5 bases and J lost 1, with 8 bases in between. CDR3 sequence reads: CASSYTRNTEAFF. CDR3 nucleotide sequence: TGTGCCAGCAGTTACACCCGGAACACTGAAGCTTTCTTT.

The genes are TRBV10-3 and TRBJ1-2, with 7 bases identical to TRBD1. Germline lookup yields CDR1 ENHRY and CDR2 SYGVKD. This CDR3 is built from 13 residues. The V and J ends lost 7 bases and 2 bases, in that order; junction bases with no gene match: 4. The CDR3 DNA sequence: TGTGCCATCACTGCGGACAGGAACTATGGCTACACCTTC. Translated, it gives CAITADRNYGYTF.

In regard to this clonotype: One end of the junction fails to match germline, which may point to a read error. The genes are TRBV7-7 and TRBJ1-6; D gene ambiguous. There are 16 residues in the CDR3. The germline V gene has CDR1 SSHAT and CDR2 FNYEAQ (reference sequence). The CDR3 spells CASSLARGLNNSPLHF. DNA for the CDR3: TGTGCTAGCAGCTTAGCGCGAGGTCTTAATAATTCACCCCTCCACTTT.

This clonotype has at least ten counts. The rearrangement links TRBV12-3 or TRBV12-4 to TRBJ2-3; 12 bases fit TRBD2. V gave up 5 bases and J gave up 4 bases; unmatched junction bases: 4. The CDR3 sequence is 15 residues long. The CDR3, as DNA: TGTGCCAGCAGTCCCCCTAGCGGGGGGGCAGATACGCAGTATTTT. Translation: CASSPPSGGADTQYF.